This TCR beta chain is drawn from a study of lymphopenia after photon versus proton radiotherapy. Study results and limitations: Proton therapy kept repertoires fairly stable, unlike photons, which gained effector/memory cells.

Sequencing was performed with immunoSEQ multiplex PCR; in TCRdb, only in-frame clones are kept and a portion is missing. The table records more than 10,000 clones, 88% of them present only once. Worth noting for this clone: No antigen is known for it.

The CDR3 consists of 13 residues. Trimming left V 1 base short and J 0 bases short, with 4 bases between. Germline V CDR1 and CDR2: SGHNT, YENEEA. This material consisted of peripheral blood, taken from a patient treated with photon-based radiotherapy. The receptor's source is a man aged 60-69 years with pancreatic cancer. V is TRBV11-3 and J is TRBJ2-7; D is unresolved. This CDR3 is CASSLGTSYEQYF. As DNA, the CDR3 is TGTGCCAGCAGCTTAGGGACCTCCTACGAGCAGTACTTC.